This T cell receptor (beta chain) was identified during a study of T-cell memory formation after mild COVID-19. Trimming removed 3 bases at V and 7 bases at J, with 10 bases between. The CDR3 loop spans 13 amino acids. The germline gives CDR1 MNHEY, CDR2 SMNVEV (reference sequence). This clonotype was observed a few times. UMIs and sample barcodes were carried by the TCR alpha and TCR beta cDNA libraries that 5'RACE produced using constant-segment primers. TCRdb re-called the 5' RACE reads through MiXCR, storing one row per CDR3 protein. The top ten clones hold approximately 8.4% of a sample with 400,000 to 500,000 distinct CDR3 sequences, over 15% of them seen once.

The chain recombines TRBV27 with TRBJ2-1, with D maybe TRBD1 (6 bases). This sequence was found in an adult woman who had mild COVID-19 (a few samples of this study predate the infection). Cell type and time point are not known. The sample comprised PBMCs or a T cell subset sorted from them (not recorded which). CDR3 sequence reads: CASSLGQWNEQFF. CDR3 DNA: TGTGCCAGCAGTTTGGGACAATGGAATGAGCAGTTCTTC.